Detailed here is one T cell receptor (beta chain). Reverse transcribing all isolated RNA meant expressed TCRB transcripts were sequenced. Here immunoSEQ multiplex PCR was the method, and the copy in TCRdb shows in-frame clones only, minus some. Counted here are approximately 150,000 clones, about 9.4% occurring once; the ten biggest clones make up around 1.2%. The sample comes from a study of beta chain features in type 1 diabetes. This CDR3 is built from 15 residues. Germline V gives CDR1 SQVTM, CDR2 ANQGSEA. The ends lost 1 base at V and 3 bases at J; junction bases unmatched: 7. Sequencing was done on a sample of naive CD4+ T cells from blood. This receptor was taken from a man aged 18 to 30 in good health. The chain recombines TRBV29-1 with TRBJ2-3, with 7 bases matching TRBD2. CDR3 nucleotides: TGCAGCGTTGAAGCCCTCGGACTAGTTACAGATACGCAGTATTTT. It specifies CSVEALGLVTDTQYF.